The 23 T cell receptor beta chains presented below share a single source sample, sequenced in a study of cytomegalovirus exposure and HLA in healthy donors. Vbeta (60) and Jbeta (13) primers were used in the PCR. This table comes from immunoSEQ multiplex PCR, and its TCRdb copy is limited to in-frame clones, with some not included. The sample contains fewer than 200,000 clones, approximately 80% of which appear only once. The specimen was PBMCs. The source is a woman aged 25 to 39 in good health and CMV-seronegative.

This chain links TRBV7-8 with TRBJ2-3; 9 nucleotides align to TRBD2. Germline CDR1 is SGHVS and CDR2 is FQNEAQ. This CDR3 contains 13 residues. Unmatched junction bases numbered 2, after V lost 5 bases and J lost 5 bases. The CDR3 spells CASSGGGEDTQYF. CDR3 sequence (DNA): TGTGCCAGCAGCGGCGGGGGGGAAGATACGCAGTATTTT.

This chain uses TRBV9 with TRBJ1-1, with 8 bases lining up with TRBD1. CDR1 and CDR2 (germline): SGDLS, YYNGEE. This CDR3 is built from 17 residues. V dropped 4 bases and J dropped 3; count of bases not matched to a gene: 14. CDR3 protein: CASSPNEGTGSDTEAFF. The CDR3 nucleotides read TGTGCCAGCAGCCCAAATGAGGGGACAGGATCGGACACTGAAGCTTTCTTT.

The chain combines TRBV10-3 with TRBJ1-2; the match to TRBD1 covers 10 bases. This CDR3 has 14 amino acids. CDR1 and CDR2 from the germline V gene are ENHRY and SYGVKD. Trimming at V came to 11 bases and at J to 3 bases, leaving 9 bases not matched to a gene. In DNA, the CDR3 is TGTGCCGCGTCCCAGGGGACAGGGGACTATGGCTACACCTTC. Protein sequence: CAASQGTGDYGYTF.

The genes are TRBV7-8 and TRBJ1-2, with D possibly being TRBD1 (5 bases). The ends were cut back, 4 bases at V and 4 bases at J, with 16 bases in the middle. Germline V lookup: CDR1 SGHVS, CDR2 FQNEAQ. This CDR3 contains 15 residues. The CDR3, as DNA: TGTGCCAGCAGCTCCAGCAGGCTGGGGGGCTATGGCTACACCTTC. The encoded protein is CASSSSRLGGYGYTF.

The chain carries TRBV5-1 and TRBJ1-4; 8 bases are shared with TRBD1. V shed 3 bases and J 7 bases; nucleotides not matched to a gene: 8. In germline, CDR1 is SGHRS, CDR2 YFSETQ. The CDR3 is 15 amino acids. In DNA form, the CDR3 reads TGCGCCAGCAGCTCTCAGGGGGCGCTGAGTGAAAAACTGTTTTTT. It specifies CASSSQGALSEKLFF.

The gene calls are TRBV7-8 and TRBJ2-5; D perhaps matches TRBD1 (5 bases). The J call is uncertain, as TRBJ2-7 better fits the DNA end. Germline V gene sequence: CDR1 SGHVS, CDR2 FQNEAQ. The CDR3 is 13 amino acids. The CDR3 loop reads CASSLQGPYEQYF. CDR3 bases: TGTGCCAGCAGCTTACAGGGTCCCTACGAGCAGTACTTC.

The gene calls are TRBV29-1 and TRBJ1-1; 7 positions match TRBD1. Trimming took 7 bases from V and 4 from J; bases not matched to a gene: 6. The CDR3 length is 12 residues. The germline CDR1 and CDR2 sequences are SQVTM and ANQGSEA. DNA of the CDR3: TGCAGCGGCCGGGACAGCCCCACTGAAGCTTTCTTT. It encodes CSGRDSPTEAFF. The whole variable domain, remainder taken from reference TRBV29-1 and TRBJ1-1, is SAVISQKPSRDICQRGTSLTIQCQVDSQVTMMFWYRQQPGQSLTLIATANQGSEATYESGFVIDKFPISRPNLTFSTLTVSNMSPEDSSIYLCSGRDSPTEAFFGQGTRLTVV.

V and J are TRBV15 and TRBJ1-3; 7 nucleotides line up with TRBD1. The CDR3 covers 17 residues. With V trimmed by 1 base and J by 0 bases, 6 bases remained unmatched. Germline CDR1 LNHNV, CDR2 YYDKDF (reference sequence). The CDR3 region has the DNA TGTGCCACCAGCAGAGGTACAGGGGAGAGCTCTGGAAACACCATATATTTT. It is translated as CATSRGTGESSGNTIYF.

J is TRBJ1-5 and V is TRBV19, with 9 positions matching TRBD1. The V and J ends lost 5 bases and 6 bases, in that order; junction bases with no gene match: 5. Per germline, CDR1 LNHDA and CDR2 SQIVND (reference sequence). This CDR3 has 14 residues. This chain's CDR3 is CASSSTGGPQPQHF. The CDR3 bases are TGTGCCAGTAGTTCTACAGGGGGCCCTCAGCCCCAGCATTTT.

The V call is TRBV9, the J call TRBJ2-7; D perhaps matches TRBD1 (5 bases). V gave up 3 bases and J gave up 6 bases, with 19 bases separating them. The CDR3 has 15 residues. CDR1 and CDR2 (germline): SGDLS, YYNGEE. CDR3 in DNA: TGTGCCAGCAGCGCCGACCTCAGGGCTCTGAGCGAGCAGTACTTC. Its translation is CASSADLRALSEQYF.

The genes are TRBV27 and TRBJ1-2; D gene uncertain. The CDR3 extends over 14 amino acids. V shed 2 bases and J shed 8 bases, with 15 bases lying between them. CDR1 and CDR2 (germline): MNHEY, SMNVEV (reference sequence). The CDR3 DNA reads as TGTGCCAGCAGTTTAGGGATCCGAAGCGGCGGCTACACCTTC. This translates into CASSLGIRSGGYTF.

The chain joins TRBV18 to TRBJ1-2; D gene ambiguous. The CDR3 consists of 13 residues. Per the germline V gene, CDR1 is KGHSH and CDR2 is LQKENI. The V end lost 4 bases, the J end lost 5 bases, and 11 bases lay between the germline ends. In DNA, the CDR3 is TGTGCCAGCTCACACCGGGAATGGTATGGCTACACCTTC. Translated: CASSHREWYGYTF.

The CDR3 reads CASSFPGLSNNEQFF. In DNA, the CDR3 is TGTGCCAGCAGCTTCCCGGGACTGTCGAACAATGAGCAGTTCTTC. The V call is TRBV7-9, the J call TRBJ2-1; D might be TRBD2 (6 bases). In germline, CDR1 is SEHNR, CDR2 FQNEAQ (reference sequence). This CDR3 is built from 15 residues. V lost 3 bases and J 5 bases, leaving 14 bases between the germline ends.

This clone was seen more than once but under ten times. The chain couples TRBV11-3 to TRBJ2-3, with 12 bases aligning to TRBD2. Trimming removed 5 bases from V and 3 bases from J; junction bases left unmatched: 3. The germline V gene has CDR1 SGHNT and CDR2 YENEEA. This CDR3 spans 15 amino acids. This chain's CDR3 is CASSPGLAGTDTQYF. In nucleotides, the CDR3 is TGTGCCAGCAGCCCCGGACTAGCGGGGACAGATACGCAGTATTTT.

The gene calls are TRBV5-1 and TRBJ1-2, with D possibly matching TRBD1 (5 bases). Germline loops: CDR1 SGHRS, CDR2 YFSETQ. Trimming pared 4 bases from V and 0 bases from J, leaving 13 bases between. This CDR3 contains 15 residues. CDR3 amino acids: CASSPWGGANYGYTF. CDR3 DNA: TGCGCCAGCAGCCCGTGGGGCGGAGCTAACTATGGCTACACCTTC. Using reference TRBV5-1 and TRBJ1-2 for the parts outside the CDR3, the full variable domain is KAGVTQTPRYLIKTRGQQVTLSCSPISGHRSVSWYQQTPGQGLQFLFEYFSETQRNKGNFPGRFSGRQFSNSRSEMNVSTLELGDSALYLCASSPWGGANYGYTFGSGTRLTVV.

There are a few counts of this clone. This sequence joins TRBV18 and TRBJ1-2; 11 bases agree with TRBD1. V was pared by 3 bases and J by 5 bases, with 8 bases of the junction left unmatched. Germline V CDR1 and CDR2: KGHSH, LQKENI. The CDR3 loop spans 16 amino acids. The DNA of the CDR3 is TGTGCCAGCTCACCGCCCACCGGGACAGGGGGTTATGGCTACACCTTC. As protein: CASSPPTGTGGYGYTF.

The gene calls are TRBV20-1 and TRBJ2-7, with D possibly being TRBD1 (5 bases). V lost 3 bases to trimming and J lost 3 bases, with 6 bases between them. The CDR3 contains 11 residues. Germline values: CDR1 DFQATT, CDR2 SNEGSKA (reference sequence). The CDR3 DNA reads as TGCAGTGCTAGCAGGGTCTACGAGCAGTACTTC. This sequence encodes CSASRVYEQYF.

The CDR3 sequence is CAIPSDRGEQYF. CDR3 DNA: TGTGCCATACCCTCCGACAGGGGCGAGCAGTACTTC. The genes are TRBV7-9 and TRBJ2-7; 8 bases align to TRBD1. Germline-derived CDR1 and CDR2 are SEHNR and FQNEAQ (reference sequence). The J segment lost 6 bases and the V segment lost 10 bases, leaving 8 bases of the junction unmatched. This CDR3 comprises 12 residues. Combining the CDR3 with reference TRBV7-9 and TRBJ2-7 gives the whole variable domain DTGVSQNPRHKITKRGQNVTFRCDPISEHNRLYWYRQTLGQGPEFLTYFQNEAQLEKSRLLSDRFSAERPKGSFSTLEIQRTEQGDSAMYLCAIPSDRGEQYFGPGTRLTVT.

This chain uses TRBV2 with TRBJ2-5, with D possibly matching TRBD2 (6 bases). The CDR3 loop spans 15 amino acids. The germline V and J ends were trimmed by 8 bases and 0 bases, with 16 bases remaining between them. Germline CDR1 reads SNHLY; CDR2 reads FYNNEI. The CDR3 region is CASDTGTPYQETQYF. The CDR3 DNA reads TGTGCCAGCGATACCGGGACTCCGTACCAAGAGACCCAGTACTTC.

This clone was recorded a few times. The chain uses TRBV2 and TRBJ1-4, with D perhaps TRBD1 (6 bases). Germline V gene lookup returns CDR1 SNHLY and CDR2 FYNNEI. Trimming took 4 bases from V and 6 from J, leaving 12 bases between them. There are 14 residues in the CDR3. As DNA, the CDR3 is TGTGCCAGCAGTGTGGGGGCCGAAGATGAAAAACTGTTTTTT. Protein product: CASSVGAEDEKLFF.

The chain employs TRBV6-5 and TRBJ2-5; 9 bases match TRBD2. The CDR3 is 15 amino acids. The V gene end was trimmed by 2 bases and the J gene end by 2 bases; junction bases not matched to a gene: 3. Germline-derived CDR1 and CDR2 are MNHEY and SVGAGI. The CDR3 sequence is CASSYMRGGQETQYF. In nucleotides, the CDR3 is TGTGCCAGCAGTTACATGCGGGGGGGACAAGAGACCCAGTACTTC.

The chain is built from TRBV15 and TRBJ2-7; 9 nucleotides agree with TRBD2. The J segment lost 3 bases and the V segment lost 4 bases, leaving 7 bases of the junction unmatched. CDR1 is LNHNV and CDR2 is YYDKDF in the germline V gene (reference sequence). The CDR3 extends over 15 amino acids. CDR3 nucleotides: TGTGCCACCAGCACCATAGCGGGAGCCTTCTACGAGCAGTACTTC. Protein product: CATSTIAGAFYEQYF.

The CDR3 loop is CASSVGGSNEQFF. DNA of the CDR3: TGTGCCAGCAGCGTAGGAGGATCCAATGAGCAGTTCTTC. The J gene is TRBJ2-1, the V gene TRBV9; D gene uncertain. CDR1 SGDLS and CDR2 YYNGEE come from the germline V gene. This CDR3 has 13 residues. V gave up 0 bases and J gave up 6 bases, with 7 bases separating them.